One sample yielded the 7 T cell receptor beta chains listed below, sequenced in a study of blood T cell repertoires in COVID-19. The data were produced by immunoSEQ multiplex PCR, yet TCRdb's version contains in-frame clones alone and is incomplete. Counted here are approximately 100,000 clones, roughly 85% occurring once; the ten biggest clones make up roughly 40%. The sequenced material came from peripheral blood. These receptors were collected from a man older than 75 with acute or convalescent COVID-19.

This clone turned up a few times. The chain carries TRBV5-1 and TRBJ1-2, with TRBD1 matching over 10 bases. The CDR3 runs 15 residues. The germline gives CDR1 SGHRS, CDR2 YFSETQ. The V segment lost 4 bases and the J segment 2 bases; nucleotides outside the gene matches: 5. The CDR3 protein is CASSPTGGVNYGYTF. Here the CDR3 DNA reads TGCGCCAGCAGCCCGACAGGGGGCGTAAACTATGGCTACACCTTC.

CDR3 amino acids: CASSPAGYEQYF. The CDR3, as DNA: TGTGCCAGCTCACCAGCGGGGTACGAGCAGTACTTC. The chain has TRBV18 and TRBJ2-7; D may be TRBD2 (6 bases). Trimming removed 2 bases from V and 4 bases from J, with 6 bases in between. This CDR3 is 12 amino acids long. Per germline, CDR1 KGHSH and CDR2 LQKENI.

V usage is TRBV5-4 and J usage is TRBJ2-7, with D maybe TRBD2 (5 bases). Germline CDR1 reads SGHNT; CDR2 reads YYREEE (reference sequence). The CDR3 has 16 residues. V was pared by 1 base and J by 2 bases, with 16 bases between. The DNA for the CDR3 is TGTGCCAGCAGCTTGTCTTCCAGGACTGCCGCCTACGAGCAGTACTTC. It encodes CASSLSSRTAAYEQYF. The whole variable domain, filled in from reference TRBV5-4 and TRBJ2-7, reads ETGVTQSPTHLIKTRGQQVTLRCSSQSGHNTVSWYQQALGQGPQFIFQYYREEENGRGNFPPRFSGLQFPNYSSELNVNALELDDSALYLCASSLSSRTAAYEQYFGPGTRLTVT.

The rearrangement links TRBV4-3 to TRBJ2-3, with D possibly being TRBD2 (6 bases). The germline V gene has CDR1 LGHNA and CDR2 YSLEER. The V and J ends lost 0 bases and 0 bases respectively, with 22 bases between them. The CDR3 has 20 residues. CDR3 residues: CASSQDGQAGDWTSTDTQYF. For the CDR3, the DNA is TGCGCCAGCAGCCAAGATGGGCAGGCTGGGGACTGGACTAGCACAGATACGCAGTATTTT.

In nucleotides, the CDR3 is TGTGCCAGCAGTCACCCAGGACGGGGGGACTACGAGCAGTACTTC. Translating it yields CASSHPGRGDYEQYF. The genes are TRBV28 and TRBJ2-7; 7 bases are shared with TRBD2. The CDR3 runs to 15 residues. Trimming at V came to 5 bases and at J to 3 bases, leaving 10 bases not matched to a gene. Germline assignment: CDR1 MDHEN and CDR2 SYDVKM.

This clone was counted only a few times. V gene TRBV11-3 combines with J gene TRBJ2-2; 12 bases fit TRBD2. The germline gives CDR1 SGHNT, CDR2 YENEEA. Trimming at V came to 5 bases and at J to 4 bases, leaving 2 bases not matched to a gene. The CDR3 has 15 residues. The CDR3 DNA is TGTGCCAGCAGCCCGGGACTAGCGGGCACCGGGGAGCTGTTTTTT. Protein sequence: CASSPGLAGTGELFF.

The V and J genes are TRBV14 and TRBJ2-1, with 7 bases aligning to TRBD2. Germline CDR1 SGHDN, CDR2 FVKESK. J gave up 5 bases and V 9 bases, and 10 bases lay outside the gene matches. The CDR3 loop spans 14 amino acids. CDR3 nucleotide sequence: TGTGCCAGTTTAGCGGGTCAAAAGAACAATGAGCAGTTCTTC. Protein: CASLAGQKNNEQFF.